These 17 T cell receptor beta chains came from one sample sequenced in a study of T cells after yellow fever vaccination. TCRdb reprocessed the 5' RACE reads with MiXCR, giving one entry per CDR3 protein. The sample shows approximately 110,000 distinct CDR3 sequences, 7.4% of them seen only once. Sequences were derived from CD4+ T cells sorted from PBMCs, sampled 9 to 10 days after the first yellow fever vaccination. The receptors shown here come from a man between 18 and 29 years old who received the YFV17D yellow fever vaccine.

This clonotype was recorded many times. This chain connects TRBV5-5 to TRBJ2-3, with D maybe TRBD2 (6 bases). Trimming shortened V by 4 bases and J by 2 bases, and 17 bases separated the two germline ends. Germline V gene lookup returns CDR1 SGHKS and CDR2 YYEKEE (reference sequence). CDR3 length: 16 amino acids. The CDR3 DNA is TGTGCCAGCAGCCCCCTGACGGGAGCCCCCACAGATACGCAGTATTTT. Translation: CASSPLTGAPTDTQYF.

This clonotype was found once. V usage is TRBV7-3 and J usage is TRBJ2-5; TRBD2 matches 10 bases. The trim removed 5 bases at V and 0 bases at J, leaving 3 bases unmatched. This CDR3 is built from 15 residues. Germline CDR1 is SGHTA and CDR2 is FQGTGA. The CDR3 DNA sequence: TGTGCCAGCAGCCTAGCGGGGGTGGACCAAGAGACCCAGTACTTC. Its translation is CASSLAGVDQETQYF.

This clonotype was observed many times. CDR3 sequence: CATRLGATENTEAFF. DNA of the CDR3: TGTGCCACTAGGCTCGGGGCCACGGAGAACACTGAAGCTTTCTTT. The gene calls are TRBV12-3 or TRBV12-4 and TRBJ1-1, with D possibly TRBD1 on 5 matching bases. The V and J ends lost 10 bases and 1 base respectively, with 19 bases between them. The CDR3 is made up of 15 amino acids.

This clonotype occurred many times. The chain recombines TRBV12-3 or TRBV12-4 with TRBJ2-4, with D possibly TRBD2 on 6 matching bases. The CDR3 length is 20 residues. The V and J ends lost 4 bases and 3 bases respectively, with 28 bases between them. Here the CDR3 DNA reads TGTGCCAGCAGTTCTCGTCGATCTTCGGGATGGGACTTTGGCAAAAACATTCAGTACTTC. It encodes CASSSRRSSGWDFGKNIQYF.

Points on this clonotype: One base away lies a much larger clone, so this may be a sequencing read error. The V call is TRBV7-2, the J call TRBJ1-2, with D perhaps TRBD1 (5 bases). V was shortened by 2 bases and J by 7 bases, with 11 bases between the two germline ends. The CDR3 has 13 residues. The V gene's germline CDR1 is SGHTA and CDR2 FQGNSA. As DNA, the CDR3 is TGTGCCAGCAGCTTACGGGGCGATGTTGGCTACACCTTC. Translation gives CASSLRGDVGYTF.

Comments on this clonotype: A much larger clone is a single base away; this may be a read error. The chain employs TRBV6-2 or TRBV6-3 and TRBJ1-5; 7 nucleotides match TRBD1. Germline lookup yields CDR1 MNHEY and CDR2 SVGEGT. The CDR3 loop spans 13 amino acids. CDR3: CASSDRDRGPQNF. In nucleotides, the CDR3 is TGTGCCAGCAGTGACCGGGACAGAGGGCCCCAGAATTTT.

This clonotype has a count of ten or more. The chain combines TRBV20-1 with TRBJ2-2; D gene ambiguous. The V end was cut by 0 bases, the J end by 7 bases, with 3 bases between. CDR3 size: 11 residues. The germline gives CDR1 DFQATT, CDR2 SNEGSKA (reference sequence). The CDR3 spells CSAREGGELFF. CDR3 sequence (DNA): TGCAGTGCTAGAGAAGGCGGGGAGCTGTTTTTT.

This clonotype has ten or more counts. This chain links TRBV7-2 with TRBJ2-5, with 10 nucleotides matching TRBD1. V lost 1 base to trimming and J lost 3 bases; unmatched junction nucleotides: 2. This CDR3 region has 15 residues. The germline V gene has CDR1 SGHTA and CDR2 FQGNSA. CDR3 coding DNA: TGTGCCAGCAGCTTAGGTGGGACAGGGGAAGAGACCCAGTACTTC. Translating gives CASSLGGTGEETQYF.

This clonotype has ten or more counts. The V call is TRBV27, the J call TRBJ2-3; possibly TRBD2 for D (5 bases). The CDR3 is 14 amino acids. Looked up from germline, CDR1 is MNHEY and CDR2 is SMNVEV (reference sequence). V was cut by 6 bases and J by 3 bases, with 13 bases left in between. The DNA of the CDR3 is TGTGCCAGCAGGATGGGCAGGAGGACAGATACGCAGTATTTT. Amino acids: CASRMGRRTDTQYF.

This clonotype was seen repeatedly, ten times or more. This chain links TRBV5-1 with TRBJ2-6; D unresolved. The CDR3 length is 15 residues. CDR1 and CDR2 (germline): SGHRS, YFSETQ. V shed 2 bases and J shed 0 bases, with 6 bases lying between them. The CDR3 sequence is CASSFKGSGANVLTF. The CDR3 DNA is TGCGCCAGCAGCTTTAAGGGCTCTGGGGCCAACGTCCTGACTTTC.

This clonotype was seen repeatedly, ten times or more. The chain carries TRBV12-3 or TRBV12-4 and TRBJ2-2; perhaps TRBD2 as D (5 bases). The V and J ends lost 4 bases and 1 base respectively, with 10 bases between them. The CDR3 has 15 residues. For the CDR3, the DNA is TGTGCCAGCAGTTCGGCGGGCCGGAACACCGGGGAGCTGTTTTTT. Encoded protein: CASSSAGRNTGELFF.

This clonotype was recorded at least ten times. At one boundary the junction diverges from the germline segment, which might be a read error. The chain combines TRBV12-3 or TRBV12-4 with TRBJ1-2; D gene uncertain. The CDR3 consists of 11 residues. The CDR3, as DNA: TGTGCCAGCGGCCGGGTTGGGATGTTGTACTTC. Its translation is CASGRVGMLYF.

This clonotype was counted at least ten times. The V call is TRBV7-2, the J call TRBJ1-2; D not resolved. CDR3 size: 13 residues. The V and J ends lost 2 bases and 5 bases respectively, with 9 bases between them. From germline, CDR1 is SGHTA and CDR2 FQGNSA. The CDR3 DNA follows: TGTGCCAGCAGCTTACCTCAGTCTTATGGCTACACCTTC. This translates into CASSLPQSYGYTF.

This clonotype was seen at least ten times. The chain is built from TRBV7-2 and TRBJ1-2; D is uncertain. This CDR3 is 13 amino acids long. V was cut by 1 base and J by 4 bases, with 7 bases left in between. The germline CDR1 and CDR2 sequences are SGHTA and FQGNSA. The CDR3 nucleotides read TGTGCCAGCAGCTTAGACAAGACCTATGGCTACACCTTC. Translated: CASSLDKTYGYTF.

The table lists this clonotype with many counts. The rearrangement uses TRBV29-1 and TRBJ2-3; 10 bases map to TRBD2. CDR3 length equals 12 residues. Trimming at V came to 6 bases and at J to 4 bases, leaving 1 base not matched to a gene. Germline V gene sequence: CDR1 SQVTM, CDR2 ANQGSEA. CDR3 residues: CSVAGGADTQYF. The CDR3 bases are TGCAGCGTAGCGGGGGGGGCAGATACGCAGTATTTT.

V gene TRBV18 combines with J gene TRBJ2-7; 12 nucleotides line up with TRBD1. V shed 2 bases, J shed 6 bases, and the junction held 2 bases outside the gene matches. This CDR3 is built from 14 residues. Germline CDR1 and CDR2: KGHSH and LQKENI. The CDR3: CASSPRGQGAEQYF. CDR3 sequence (DNA): TGTGCCAGCTCACCAAGGGGACAGGGGGCCGAGCAGTACTTC. Full variable domain (remainder filled in from reference TRBV18 and TRBJ2-7): NAGVMQNPRHLVRRRGQEARLRCSPMKGHSHVYWYRQLPEEGLKFMVYLQKENIIDESGMPKERFSAEFPKEGPSILRIQQVVRGDSAAYFCASSPRGQGAEQYFGPGTRLTVT.

Many counts were recorded for this clonotype. The CDR3 loop reads CSAREEGQTHSNQPQHF. The CDR3 DNA sequence: TGCAGTGCTAGAGAGGAGGGACAGACTCATAGCAATCAGCCCCAGCATTTT. The chain joins TRBV20-1 to TRBJ1-5; 7 bases map to TRBD1. CDR1 is DFQATT, CDR2 SNEGSKA, per germline (reference sequence). V shed 0 bases, J shed 0 bases, and the junction held 8 bases outside the gene matches. The CDR3 totals 17 residues.